This is a list of T cell receptor beta chains from one sample in a study of identical twins. TCRdb re-derived calls from the 5' RACE reads in MiXCR, one entry per CDR3 protein. Of more than 1.5 million distinct CDR3 sequences in the sample, 32% were seen once. Sequencing was carried out using cord blood. These receptors were obtained from a newborn girl in good health. Each CDR3 is given with its conserved first and last residue. The D gene is left open where the match is weak. Some rows mark clone size as missing; the rest say once, few, many or name a class of expanded clone.

d_call: .; j_call: TRBJ2-1; cdr3_length: 14; clone_size: many; v_call: TRBV29-1; cdr3_aa: CSVEGRGAYNEQFF; cdr3_nt: TGCAGCGTTGAGGGAAGAGGGGCCTACAATGAGCAGTTCTTC
d_call: TRBD2; j_call: TRBJ2-7; cdr3_length: 13; clone_size: .; v_call: TRBV18; cdr3_aa: CASSPREGGEQYF; cdr3_nt: TGTGCCAGCTCACCAAGGGAGGGAGGCGAGCAGTACTTC
d_call: .; j_call: TRBJ2-5; cdr3_length: 12; clone_size: many; v_call: TRBV29-1; cdr3_aa: CSVGRVQETQYF; cdr3_nt: TGCAGCGTTGGGCGGGTCCAAGAGACCCAGTACTTC
d_call: TRBD1; j_call: TRBJ2-1; cdr3_length: 16; clone_size: .; v_call: TRBV9; cdr3_aa: CASSAGQVLAYNEQFF; cdr3_nt: TGTGCCAGCAGCGCTGGACAGGTCCTTGCCTACAATGAGCAGTTCTTC
d_call: .; j_call: TRBJ2-7; cdr3_length: 13; clone_size: many; v_call: TRBV27; cdr3_aa: CASSLRAGYEQYF; cdr3_nt: TGTGCCAGCAGTTTACGCGCAGGCTACGAGCAGTACTTC
d_call: .; j_call: TRBJ2-3; cdr3_length: 14; clone_size: .; v_call: TRBV3-1; cdr3_aa: CASSQAVYTDTQYF; cdr3_nt: TGTGCCAGCAGCCAAGCAGTCTACACAGATACGCAGTATTTT
d_call: .; j_call: TRBJ2-7; cdr3_length: 14; clone_size: .; v_call: TRBV20-1; cdr3_aa: CSARDPEKASEQYF; cdr3_nt: TGCAGTGCTAGAGACCCGGAGAAAGCCAGTGAGCAGTACTTC
d_call: .; j_call: TRBJ1-5; cdr3_length: 13; clone_size: .; v_call: TRBV19; cdr3_aa: CASSMIGRQPQHF; cdr3_nt: TGTGCCAGTAGTATGATAGGGAGGCAGCCCCAGCATTTT
d_call: .; j_call: TRBJ2-5; cdr3_length: 11; clone_size: .; v_call: TRBV25-1; cdr3_aa: CASSESVTQYF; cdr3_nt: TGTGCCAGCAGTGAATCCGTGACCCAGTACTTC
d_call: TRBD2; j_call: TRBJ2-1; cdr3_length: 15; clone_size: few; v_call: TRBV4-1; cdr3_aa: CASRRLAGHYNEQFF; cdr3_nt: TGCGCCAGCAGACGACTAGCGGGACACTACAATGAGCAGTTCTTC
d_call: .; j_call: TRBJ1-2; cdr3_length: 15; clone_size: .; v_call: TRBV11-2; cdr3_aa: CASSLAGGLDYGYTF; cdr3_nt: TGTGCCAGCAGCTTAGCGGGGGGCCTTGACTATGGCTACACCTTC
d_call: .; j_call: TRBJ2-7; cdr3_length: 12; clone_size: few; v_call: TRBV10-3; cdr3_aa: CAISESRHPEYF; cdr3_nt: TGTGCCATCAGTGAGTCGCGACACCCTGAGTACTTC
d_call: .; j_call: TRBJ1-1; cdr3_length: 13; clone_size: .; v_call: TRBV7-9; cdr3_aa: CASSQGVRTEAFF; cdr3_nt: TGTGCCAGCAGCCAAGGGGTTAGGACTGAAGCTTTCTTT
d_call: TRBD2; j_call: TRBJ2-1; cdr3_length: 15; clone_size: few; v_call: TRBV7-9; cdr3_aa: CASSTASGGAHEQFF; cdr3_nt: TGTGCCAGCAGCACCGCTAGCGGGGGGGCCCATGAGCAGTTCTTC
d_call: .; j_call: TRBJ2-3; cdr3_length: 12; clone_size: few; v_call: TRBV6-2/TRBV6-3; cdr3_aa: CASSYGAPTQYF; cdr3_nt: TGTGCCAGCAGTTACGGCGCACCTACGCAGTATTTT
d_call: TRBD2; j_call: TRBJ2-7; cdr3_length: 16; clone_size: .; v_call: TRBV29-1; cdr3_aa: CSVVGTSGGLSYEQYF; cdr3_nt: TGCAGCGTGGTCGGGACTAGCGGGGGCCTATCCTACGAGCAGTACTTC
d_call: .; j_call: TRBJ2-5; cdr3_length: 12; clone_size: .; v_call: TRBV20-1; cdr3_aa: CSAADEQETQYF; cdr3_nt: TGCAGTGCAGCCGACGAGCAAGAGACCCAGTACTTC
d_call: TRBD2; j_call: TRBJ2-1; cdr3_length: 16; clone_size: .; v_call: TRBV7-8; cdr3_aa: CASSLKRGPLYNEQFF; cdr3_nt: TGTGCCAGCAGCTTAAAGCGGGGGCCCTTATACAATGAGCAGTTCTTC
d_call: .; j_call: TRBJ1-2; cdr3_length: 15; clone_size: .; v_call: TRBV5-5; cdr3_aa: CASSFSGTRPLGYTF; cdr3_nt: TGTGCCAGCAGCTTCTCCGGGACACGGCCTTTAGGCTACACCTTC
d_call: .; j_call: TRBJ1-4; cdr3_length: 15; clone_size: few; v_call: TRBV7-9; cdr3_aa: CASSLAVPTNEKLFF; cdr3_nt: TGTGCCAGCAGCTTAGCAGTTCCAACTAATGAAAAACTGTTTTTT
d_call: TRBD1; j_call: TRBJ1-2; cdr3_length: 13; clone_size: .; v_call: TRBV12-3/TRBV12-4; cdr3_aa: CASSGTGLRGYTF; cdr3_nt: TGTGCCAGCAGCGGGACAGGCCTGCGTGGCTACACCTTC
d_call: .; j_call: TRBJ1-4; cdr3_length: 13; clone_size: .; v_call: TRBV5-1; cdr3_aa: CASSWEWAEELFF; cdr3_nt: TGCGCCAGCAGCTGGGAATGGGCTGAAGAACTGTTTTTT
d_call: TRBD1; j_call: TRBJ1-6; cdr3_length: 18; clone_size: .; v_call: TRBV27; cdr3_aa: CASPCGQGPSSYNSPLHF; cdr3_nt: TGTGCCAGCCCTTGCGGACAGGGTCCAAGCTCCTATAATTCACCCCTCCACTTT
d_call: TRBD1; j_call: TRBJ1-5; cdr3_length: 14; clone_size: .; v_call: TRBV6-6; cdr3_aa: CASKQGQDNQPQHF; cdr3_nt: TGTGCCAGCAAGCAGGGACAGGACAATCAGCCCCAGCATTTT
d_call: TRBD2; j_call: TRBJ2-3; cdr3_length: 17; clone_size: once; v_call: TRBV7-2; cdr3_aa: CASSPWLSGDGTDTQYF; cdr3_nt: TGTGCCAGCAGCCCGTGGTTGAGCGGGGATGGCACAGATACGCAGTATTTT
d_call: TRBD2; j_call: TRBJ2-3; cdr3_length: 16; clone_size: .; v_call: TRBV10-3; cdr3_aa: CAISESRRGGTDTQYF; cdr3_nt: TGTGCCATCAGTGAGTCGCGGCGGGGGGGCACAGATACGCAGTATTTT
d_call: .; j_call: TRBJ2-1; cdr3_length: 12; clone_size: many; v_call: TRBV25-1; cdr3_aa: CASMLGSHEQFF; cdr3_nt: TGTGCCAGCATGTTAGGTAGCCATGAGCAGTTCTTC
d_call: TRBD2; j_call: TRBJ2-2; cdr3_length: 18; clone_size: .; v_call: TRBV27; cdr3_aa: CASSLYMGTRLDTGELFF; cdr3_nt: TGTGCCAGCAGTTTATATATGGGGACTAGACTCGACACCGGGGAGCTGTTTTTT
d_call: TRBD1; j_call: TRBJ2-7; cdr3_length: 15; clone_size: .; v_call: TRBV2; cdr3_aa: CASSDGQGAPYEQYF; cdr3_nt: TGTGCCAGCAGCGACGGACAGGGGGCGCCCTACGAGCAGTACTTC
d_call: TRBD1; j_call: TRBJ2-5; cdr3_length: 16; clone_size: .; v_call: TRBV7-9; cdr3_aa: CASSLGEGGVKETQYF; cdr3_nt: TGTGCCAGCAGCTTAGGGGAAGGGGGCGTTAAAGAGACCCAGTACTTC
d_call: TRBD2; j_call: TRBJ2-7; cdr3_length: 15; clone_size: few; v_call: TRBV5-1; cdr3_aa: CASRTGLASSYEQYF; cdr3_nt: TGCGCCAGCAGGACGGGACTAGCGAGCTCCTACGAGCAGTACTTC
d_call: .; j_call: TRBJ1-4; cdr3_length: 17; clone_size: few; v_call: TRBV25-1; cdr3_aa: CASSEWGLSATNEKLFF; cdr3_nt: TGTGCCAGCAGTGAATGGGGACTGAGTGCAACTAATGAAAAACTGTTTTTT
d_call: TRBD2; j_call: TRBJ2-7; cdr3_length: 16; clone_size: .; v_call: TRBV7-8; cdr3_aa: CASSSSLGTSGYEQYF; cdr3_nt: TGTGCCAGCAGCTCCAGCCTCGGGACTAGCGGCTACGAGCAGTACTTC
d_call: .; j_call: TRBJ2-6; cdr3_length: 15; clone_size: .; v_call: TRBV20-1; cdr3_aa: CSASRSLSGANVLTF; cdr3_nt: TGCAGTGCTAGCCGATCCCTCTCTGGGGCCAACGTCCTGACTTTC
d_call: TRBD2; j_call: TRBJ2-3; cdr3_length: 16; clone_size: .; v_call: TRBV9; cdr3_aa: CASSVEPSGSPDTQYF; cdr3_nt: TGTGCCAGCAGCGTAGAGCCTAGCGGGAGCCCAGATACGCAGTATTTT
d_call: .; j_call: TRBJ1-5; cdr3_length: 15; clone_size: few; v_call: TRBV20-1; cdr3_aa: CSARPGSFRNQPQHF; cdr3_nt: TGCAGTGCTAGGCCCGGCTCCTTTCGCAATCAGCCCCAGCATTTT
d_call: .; j_call: TRBJ2-1; cdr3_length: 15; clone_size: .; v_call: TRBV5-5; cdr3_aa: CASSLATGQYNEQFF; cdr3_nt: TGTGCCAGCAGCTTGGCGACAGGCCAGTACAATGAGCAGTTCTTC
d_call: .; j_call: TRBJ1-4; cdr3_length: 13; clone_size: .; v_call: TRBV20-1; cdr3_aa: CSASQTTNEKLFF; cdr3_nt: TGCAGTGCTTCACAGACAACTAATGAAAAACTGTTTTTT
d_call: TRBD1; j_call: TRBJ1-5; cdr3_length: 15; clone_size: .; v_call: TRBV2; cdr3_aa: CASSPNRDRNQPQHF; cdr3_nt: TGTGCCAGCAGTCCAAACCGGGACAGGAATCAGCCCCAGCATTTT
d_call: .; j_call: TRBJ2-4; cdr3_length: 14; clone_size: few; v_call: TRBV29-1; cdr3_aa: CSVSPRLAKNIQYF; cdr3_nt: TGCAGCGTCTCCCCGCGGCTAGCCAAAAACATTCAGTACTTC
d_call: .; j_call: TRBJ1-2; cdr3_length: 14; clone_size: .; v_call: TRBV10-3; cdr3_aa: CAISERGPRDGYTF; cdr3_nt: TGTGCCATCAGTGAACGGGGGCCCAGGGATGGCTACACCTTC